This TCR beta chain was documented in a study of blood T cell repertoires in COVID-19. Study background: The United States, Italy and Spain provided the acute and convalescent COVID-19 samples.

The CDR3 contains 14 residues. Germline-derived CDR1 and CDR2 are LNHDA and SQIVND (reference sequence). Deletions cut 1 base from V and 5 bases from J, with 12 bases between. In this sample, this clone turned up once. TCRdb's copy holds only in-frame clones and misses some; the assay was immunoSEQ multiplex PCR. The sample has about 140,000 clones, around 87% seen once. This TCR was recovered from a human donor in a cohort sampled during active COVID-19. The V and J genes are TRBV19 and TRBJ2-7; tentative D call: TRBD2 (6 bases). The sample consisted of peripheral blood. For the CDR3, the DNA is TGTGCCAGTAGTATAGCCGGGAGTTATCACGAGCAGTACTTC. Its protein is CASSIAGSYHEQYF.